The 21 T cell receptor beta chains presented below share a single source sample, sequenced in a study of blood T cell repertoires in COVID-19. TCRdb keeps only in-frame clones here, not all; method: immunoSEQ multiplex PCR. The sample lists approximately 150,000 clones; about 91% were seen once. The specimen was peripheral blood. These receptors were taken from a woman aged 55 to 70 who had recovered from COVID-19.

J is TRBJ1-4 and V is TRBV7-2, with 7 bases fitting TRBD1. CDR1 is SGHTA and CDR2 is FQGNSA in the germline V gene. The CDR3 contains 15 residues. V lost 5 bases to trimming and J lost 7 bases; unmatched junction nucleotides: 10. The CDR3, as DNA: TGTGCCAGCAGCCCCACCCGACAGGGCCGTGAAAAACTGTTTTTT. As protein: CASSPTRQGREKLFF.

The chain recombines TRBV24-1 with TRBJ2-1, with TRBD2 as a possible D gene (5 bases). The CDR3 covers 14 residues. The V end was cut by 4 bases, the J end by 4 bases, with 10 bases between. Germline-derived CDR1 and CDR2 are KGHDR and SFDVKD. The CDR3 spells CATSEPTRYNEQFF. DNA for the CDR3: TGTGCCACCAGTGAGCCCACTAGGTACAATGAGCAGTTCTTC.

This clone was observed once. The V call is TRBV19, the J call TRBJ1-1, with a weak D call TRBD1 (5 bases). The V gene lost 7 bases and the J gene lost 4 bases, with 16 bases spanning the gap. In germline, CDR1 is LNHDA, CDR2 SQIVND (reference sequence). This CDR3 is 14 amino acids long. The CDR3 DNA sequence: TGTGCCAGTATTCCTAAAGGGGCCGGCACTGAAGCTTTCTTT. Translation: CASIPKGAGTEAFF.

J is TRBJ2-5 and V is TRBV6-5; 12 bases are shared with TRBD2. The V gene end was trimmed by 7 bases and the J gene end by 4 bases; junction bases not matched to a gene: 7. The CDR3 is 15 amino acids. Germline CDR1 reads MNHEY; CDR2 reads SVGAGI. The CDR3 sequence is CASTPSGLAGETQYF. The CDR3 DNA sequence: TGTGCCAGCACCCCTTCGGGACTAGCGGGAGAGACCCAGTACTTC.

The chain employs TRBV13 and TRBJ2-3; tentatively, D is TRBD1 (6 bases). CDR3 length: 15 residues. Trimming took off 2 bases at V and 2 bases at J, with 11 bases between the two ends. Germline CDR1 reads PRHDT; CDR2 reads FYEKMQ (reference sequence). The CDR3 protein is CASSLLGGYTDTQYF. The CDR3, as DNA: TGTGCCAGCAGCTTACTAGGGGGATACACAGATACGCAGTATTTT.

The chain has TRBV28 and TRBJ1-4, with 8 bases matching TRBD1. There are 14 residues in the CDR3. J was trimmed by 5 bases and V by 10 bases; bases with no gene match: 9. Germline values: CDR1 MDHEN, CDR2 SYDVKM. Written as DNA, the CDR3 is TGTGCCACCAACGGACAGGGAGGGAATGAAAAACTGTTTTTT. Its protein product is CATNGQGGNEKLFF.

CDR3 coding DNA: TGCGCCAGCAGCCCCTCGGGGTCATTGCTTTACAATGAGCAGTTCTTC. Its protein is CASSPSGSLLYNEQFF. The chain joins TRBV5-1 to TRBJ2-1; perhaps TRBD2 as D (5 bases). The germline V gene has CDR1 SGHRS and CDR2 YFSETQ. This CDR3 has 16 residues. V lost 4 bases and J lost 4, with 18 bases in between.

The rearrangement uses TRBV6-6 and TRBJ1-3; TRBD1 might be the D (5 bases). This CDR3 is built from 15 residues. The ends were cut back, 4 bases at V and 1 base at J, with 11 bases in the middle. Germline V gene data show CDR1 as MNHNY and CDR2 as SVGAGI (reference sequence). The CDR3 coding sequence is TGTGCCAGCAGTTCCGGAAGGGGATCTGGAAACACCATATATTTT. Encoded protein: CASSSGRGSGNTIYF.

This clone was observed once. This sequence joins TRBV6-2 or TRBV6-3 and TRBJ2-5, with 8 positions matching TRBD2. CDR1 MNHEY and CDR2 SVGEGT come from the germline V gene. The V segment lost 5 bases and the J segment 4 bases; nucleotides outside the gene matches: 6. The CDR3 covers 14 residues. For the CDR3, the DNA is TGTGCCAGCAGTGCTTTCGGGGGGGTAGAGACCCAGTACTTC. Its protein product is CASSAFGGVETQYF.

This clone was detected only a few times. The rearrangement links TRBV5-1 to TRBJ1-1; perhaps TRBD1 as D (5 bases). The CDR3 consists of 15 residues. Trimming removed 3 bases at V and 1 base at J, with 13 bases between. The germline V gene encodes CDR1 SGHRS and CDR2 YFSETQ. The CDR3 bases are TGCGCCAGCAGCTCCGCGATTACAGGGAACACTGAAGCTTTCTTT. Translating gives CASSSAITGNTEAFF.

This clone was picked up a small number of times. The J gene is TRBJ2-7, the V gene TRBV29-1; tentatively, D is TRBD2 (6 bases). The CDR3 is 13 amino acids. CDR1 and CDR2 (germline): SQVTM, ANQGSEA. Trimming stripped 1 base from V and 3 bases from J, with 10 bases between. The CDR3 DNA is TGCAGCGTTGAAGTGGCGGGGAACTACGAGCAGTACTTC. Amino acids: CSVEVAGNYEQYF.

The chain employs TRBV5-7 and TRBJ1-5; 9 nucleotides align to TRBD1. TRBV5-7 is sorted into the ORF group, with uncertain function. The CDR3 totals 19 residues. The trim removed 2 bases at V and 2 bases at J, leaving 14 bases unmatched. The CDR3 sequence: CASSLPGQGVGGGNQPQHF. The CDR3 region has the DNA TGTGCCAGCAGCTTACCGGGACAGGGAGTTGGGGGGGGCAATCAGCCCCAGCATTTT.

As regards this clone: At the DNA level, this CDR3 is encoded by other sequences in the same sample as well. In nucleotides, the CDR3 is TGTGCCAGCAGCCAAGCACAGGGACAAGAGACCCAGTACTTC. The encoded protein is CASSQAQGQETQYF. The chain employs TRBV3-1 (or the pseudogene TRBV3-2) and TRBJ2-5, with D perhaps matching TRBD1 (6 bases). Germline CDR1 reads LGHDT; CDR2 reads YNNKEL (reference sequence). Deletions cut 1 base from V and 2 bases from J, with 8 bases between. This CDR3 is 14 amino acids long.

The genes are TRBV24-1 and TRBJ1-5; the D gene is possibly TRBD1 (5 bases). Germline V gene data show CDR1 as KGHDR and CDR2 as SFDVKD. There are 13 residues in the CDR3. Trimming removed 12 bases from V and 0 bases from J, with 11 bases in between. The CDR3 here is CAPGVDSNQPQHF. In DNA, the CDR3 is TGTGCCCCGGGGGTGGATAGCAATCAGCCCCAGCATTTT.

The chain links TRBV9 to TRBJ2-2; 9 bases are shared with TRBD1. Germline V CDR1 and CDR2: SGDLS, YYNGEE. The CDR3 totals 16 residues. J was trimmed by 8 bases and V by 4 bases; bases with no gene match: 12. DNA for the CDR3: TGTGCCAGCAGCTCGCCGACAGGGGGTTTAGGAGGGGAGCTGTTTTTT. Amino acids: CASSSPTGGLGGELFF. Variable domain in full (rest from reference TRBV9 and TRBJ2-2): DSGVTQTPKHLITATGQRVTLRCSPRSGDLSVYWYQQSLDQGLQFLIQYYNGEERAKGNILERFSAQQFPDLHSELNLSSLELGDSALYFCASSSPTGGLGGELFFGEGSRLTVL.

This chain links TRBV4-3 with TRBJ2-7; D is unresolved. Germline CDR1 and CDR2: LGHNA and YSLEER. The CDR3 is 14 amino acids. The V gene lost 0 bases and the J gene lost 2 bases, with 8 bases spanning the gap. The CDR3 region is CASSQDPSAYEQYF. In nucleotides, the CDR3 is TGCGCCAGCAGCCAAGATCCCTCCGCCTACGAGCAGTACTTC.

In its sample, this clone was seen once. The chain couples TRBV28 to TRBJ1-1; the D gene is possibly TRBD1 (5 bases). CDR1 is MDHEN and CDR2 is SYDVKM in the germline V gene. V lost 10 bases, J lost 5 bases, and 17 bases lay in between. The CDR3 is made up of 13 amino acids. CDR3 DNA: TGTGCCATACCGGGCCCGGGGGGGACTGAAGCTTTCTTT. Encoded protein: CAIPGPGGTEAFF.

CDR3 sequence reads: CASTGYQGAEETQYF. DNA of the CDR3: TGTGCCAGCACGGGGTATCAGGGGGCCGAAGAGACCCAGTACTTC. The rearrangement joins TRBV28 to TRBJ2-5, with 8 nucleotides matching TRBD1. There are 15 residues in the CDR3. The J segment lost 3 bases and the V segment lost 7 bases, leaving 10 bases of the junction unmatched. Per germline, CDR1 MDHEN and CDR2 SYDVKM.

J is TRBJ2-2 and V is TRBV4-3; D perhaps matches TRBD1 (5 bases). This CDR3 comprises 15 residues. V was trimmed by 0 bases and J by 6 bases, leaving 11 bases between them. Germline-derived CDR1 and CDR2 are LGHNA and YSLEER. CDR3: CASSQEDSVAGELFF. The CDR3, as DNA: TGCGCCAGCAGCCAAGAAGACAGCGTAGCCGGGGAGCTGTTTTTT.

The chain recombines TRBV19 with TRBJ2-7; perhaps TRBD2 as D (6 bases). The CDR3 contains 15 residues. V dropped 3 bases and J dropped 0 bases, with 12 bases sitting between them. CDR1 is LNHDA, CDR2 SQIVND, per germline (reference sequence). As DNA, the CDR3 is TGTGCCAGTAGTATCCGCGGGGACTTCTCCTACGAGCAGTACTTC. Protein sequence: CASSIRGDFSYEQYF.

There are a few counts of this clone. The rearrangement joins TRBV5-1 to TRBJ2-1; the match to TRBD2 covers 13 bases. V was pared by 4 bases and J by 5 bases, with 3 bases of the junction left unmatched. This CDR3 contains 15 residues. The germline V gene has CDR1 SGHRS and CDR2 YFSETQ. The CDR3 bases are TGCGCCAGCAGCCCCGGACTAGCGGGGGACAATGAGCAGTTCTTC. Translated, it gives CASSPGLAGDNEQFF.